This T cell receptor (beta chain) was recovered during a study of identical twins. TCRdb reprocessed the 5' RACE reads with MiXCR, giving one entry per CDR3 protein. Of about 720,000 distinct CDR3 sequences listed, about 20% are singletons. The study, taken as a whole, reports: It was possible that invariant MAIT and iNKT cells partly confounded the zero-insertion analyses.

This clonotype came up a few times. Its antigen remains unidentified. This sample also appeared in a second study, on T cells expressing NK-cell markers.

Specimen: PBMCs. The source is a young woman in good health.

The CDR3 loop reads CASSRHGWGYTF. The CDR3 DNA reads as TGTGCCAGCAGTCGACATGGTTGGGGCTACACCTTC. The V and J genes are TRBV12-3 or TRBV12-4 and TRBJ1-2; no clear D. CDR3 length equals 12 residues. Trimming removed 5 bases from V and 8 bases from J, with 12 bases in between.